This T cell receptor beta chain originates from a study of T cell responses to AZD1222 COVID-19 vaccine. Study-level results: Spike was spanned by vaccine-associated CD4 TCRs, which were dominant at 160-218 and 743-854. Compared with day 0, the breadth and depth of the Spike-specific TCR repertoire rose significantly after two doses of AZD1222. Donors in the cohort were predominantly white British and more often female, and clonal diversity was possibly underestimated.

It was second doses at about 4 or about 12 weeks that were pooled. A word on this clone: The target antigen is unknown.

This table comes from immunoSEQ multiplex PCR, and its TCRdb copy is limited to in-frame clones, with some not included. This repertoire shows 150,000 or so clones, 92% found once; its top ten account for around 0.99%. This CDR3 spans 15 amino acids. V lost 0 bases to trimming and J lost 1 base, with 7 bases between them. Germline CDR1 reads ENHRY; CDR2 reads SYGVKD. The V gene is TRBV10-3, the J gene TRBJ2-1; D is perhaps TRBD1 (6 bases). The sample in question was peripheral blood, obtained 28 days after the second AZD1222 dose. This TCR derives from an adult who received the AZD1222 COVID-19 vaccine. The chain's CDR3 is CAISESRGSYNEQFF. CDR3 bases: TGTGCCATCAGTGAGTCCAGGGGTTCCTACAATGAGCAGTTCTTC.